A single sample is the source of the 10 T cell receptor beta chains below, sequenced in a study of blood T cell repertoires in COVID-19 (dated by TCRdb to 2019 to 2021). Libraries were prepared through the immunoSEQ multiplex PCR assay. Imported from immuneACCESS, the table was reduced by TCRdb to in-frame sequences with V and J called. These copies leave out some clones; in studies compared against another copy, an unresolved V gene accounts for under half, and the cause of the remainder is not known. Present in this sample are around 170,000 clones, approximately 83% of which were seen just once. Jointly, the top ten make up 1.5% to 1.7% of the sample. The sample consisted of peripheral blood. All receptors derive from a human donor in a cohort sampled during active COVID-19.

The gene calls are TRBV28 and TRBJ2-7, with TRBD1 matching over 10 bases. Germline lookup yields CDR1 MDHEN and CDR2 SYDVKM. The CDR3 consists of 15 residues. The V and J ends lost 7 bases and 4 bases, in that order; junction bases with no gene match: 10. The CDR3 DNA reads TGTGCCAGCACAAATTTAGGACAGGGGGAATACGAGCAGTACTTC. Protein: CASTNLGQGEYEQYF.

The count of this clone is one. The chain recombines TRBV15 with TRBJ2-7, with D hard to call. The CDR3 is 15 residues long. CDR1 and CDR2 (germline): LNHNV, YYDKDF (reference sequence). Trimming cost V 0 bases and J 4 bases, with 13 bases left between them. This CDR3 is CATSRDVGEIYEQYF. The CDR3 bases are TGTGCCACCAGCAGAGATGTTGGAGAGATTTACGAGCAGTACTTC.

The CDR3 bases are TGTGCCAGCAGCTTAGCGCGGACTAGCGGGAAGCCCGAGCAGTACTTC. This codes for CASSLARTSGKPEQYF. The chain links TRBV7-2 to TRBJ2-7, with 12 bases fitting TRBD2. This CDR3 spans 16 amino acids. Trimming took 0 bases from V and 6 from J; bases not matched to a gene: 6. Germline-derived CDR1 and CDR2 are SGHTA and FQGNSA.

This CDR3 reads CASSPASLGSTGEQYF. The CDR3 DNA reads as TGTGCCAGCAGCCCCGCCTCCCTTGGCAGTACGGGCGAGCAGTACTTC. V gene TRBV11-2 combines with J gene TRBJ2-7; D remains ambiguous. Germline CDR1 and CDR2: SGHAT and FQNNGV. V was shortened by 5 bases and J by 6 bases, with 23 bases between the two germline ends. CDR3 length: 16 residues. Using reference TRBV11-2 and TRBJ2-7 for the parts outside the CDR3, the full variable domain is EAGVAQSPRYKIIEKRQSVAFWCNPISGHATLYWYQQILGQGPKLLIQFQNNGVVDDSQLPKDRFSAERLKGVDSTLKIQPAKLEDSAVYLCASSPASLGSTGEQYFGPGTRLTVT.

The J gene is TRBJ2-1, the V gene TRBV6-2 or TRBV6-3; D perhaps matches TRBD1 (5 bases). Germline CDR1 and CDR2: MNHEY and SVGEGT. The CDR3 consists of 16 residues. V was shortened by 5 bases and J by 0 bases, with 14 bases between the two germline ends. The CDR3 coding sequence is TGTGCCAGCAGTCCGTCAGGGCCTGACTCCTACAATGAGCAGTTCTTC. This codes for CASSPSGPDSYNEQFF.

The chain uses TRBV7-2 and TRBJ1-2, with TRBD1 as a possible D gene (6 bases). CDR3 length: 14 residues. CDR1 and CDR2 (germline): SGHTA, FQGNSA. Trimming removed 3 bases from V and 4 bases from J, with 12 bases in between. The CDR3 nucleotides read TGTGCCAGCAGCTTTGCCCGGGGGGCCTATGGCTACACCTTC. Amino acids: CASSFARGAYGYTF. The full variable domain, rest sourced from reference TRBV7-2 and TRBJ1-2, is GAGVSQSPSNKVTEKGKDVELRCDPISGHTALYWYRQSLGQGLEFLIYFQGNSAPDKSGLPSDRFSAERTGGSVSTLTIQRTQQEDSAVYLCASSFARGAYGYTFGSGTRLTVV.

The chain has TRBV27 and TRBJ2-7; maybe TRBD2 (5 bases). The CDR3 extends over 13 amino acids. In germline, CDR1 is MNHEY, CDR2 SMNVEV (reference sequence). V was cut by 6 bases and J by 2 bases, with 11 bases left in between. The DNA of the CDR3 is TGTGCCAGCAGGCGTGGAGGTGCCTACGAGCAGTACTTC. Translated: CASRRGGAYEQYF.

In DNA form, the CDR3 reads TGTGCCAGCAGTTCCCGACAGGGAGAGGGCTATGGCTACACCTTC. Its translation is CASSSRQGEGYGYTF. The chain carries TRBV27 and TRBJ1-2; 7 positions match TRBD1. This CDR3 is built from 15 residues. CDR1 and CDR2 (germline): MNHEY, SMNVEV (reference sequence). The V segment lost 4 bases and the J segment 4 bases; nucleotides outside the gene matches: 9.

The CDR3 DNA sequence: TGTGCCAGCAGCAGGCGGCATTCACCCCTCCACTTT. Translated, it gives CASSRRHSPLHF. The rearrangement uses TRBV11-2 and TRBJ1-6; D not certain. Germline V gives CDR1 SGHAT, CDR2 FQNNGV. V lost 5 bases to trimming and J lost 8 bases, with 7 bases between them. The CDR3 covers 12 residues.

The chain carries TRBV18 and TRBJ2-7, with 9 positions matching TRBD1. The CDR3 contains 14 residues. The V and J ends lost 3 bases and 4 bases, in that order; junction bases with no gene match: 4. Germline lookup yields CDR1 KGHSH and CDR2 LQKENI. DNA of the CDR3: TGTGCCAGCTCACCGGACAGGGGAAGGTACGAGCAGTACTTC. Amino acid sequence: CASSPDRGRYEQYF.